Below, 19 T cell receptor beta chains from the same sample are listed, as sequenced in a study of blood T cell repertoires in COVID-19. Here immunoSEQ multiplex PCR was the method, and the copy in TCRdb shows in-frame clones only, minus some. Of 200,000 to 250,000 clones in the sample, 84% were seen once. Sequencing input: peripheral blood. These receptors all stem from a woman older than 75 with active or convalescent COVID-19.

The rearrangement joins TRBV4-1 to TRBJ2-3; weak D call: TRBD1 (6 bases). The CDR3 runs to 14 residues. V lost 1 base, J lost 5 bases, and 10 bases lay in between. Germline V gene data show CDR1 as MGHRA and CDR2 as YSYEKL. The DNA for the CDR3 is TGCGCCAGCAGCCAAGCAGGGGCGGGAGATACGCAGTATTTT. The encoded protein is CASSQAGAGDTQYF.

The chain joins TRBV19 to TRBJ1-2; TRBD1 agrees at 11 bases. The CDR3 is 16 residues long. Looked up from germline, CDR1 is LNHDA and CDR2 is SQIVND (reference sequence). With V trimmed by 1 base and J by 4 bases, 5 bases remained unmatched. CDR3 sequence reads: CASSIGTGGAGYGYTF. The CDR3 nucleotides are TGTGCCAGTAGTATAGGGACAGGGGGCGCAGGCTATGGCTACACCTTC.

V gene TRBV19 combines with J gene TRBJ1-6; D may be TRBD1 (6 bases). The V end lost 3 bases, the J end lost 10 bases, and 16 bases lay between the germline ends. Germline CDR1 is LNHDA and CDR2 is SQIVND (reference sequence). The CDR3 contains 15 residues. DNA of the CDR3: TGTGCCAGTAGTATCTCGGGCCAGGGGATATCACCCCTCCACTTT. Translated, it gives CASSISGQGISPLHF.

V and J are TRBV25-1 and TRBJ2-1; 9 nucleotides line up with TRBD1. CDR1 and CDR2 from the germline V gene are MGHDK and SYGVNS. The CDR3 extends over 14 amino acids. V shed 3 bases, J shed 7 bases, and the junction held 4 bases outside the gene matches. CDR3: CASSEDRGYNEQFF. Here the CDR3 DNA reads TGTGCCAGCAGTGAGGACAGGGGTTATAATGAGCAGTTCTTC.

CDR3 residues: CASSQERGASYNEQFF. The CDR3 bases are TGCGCCAGCAGCCAAGAGCGGGGGGCGTCCTACAATGAGCAGTTCTTC. The chain joins TRBV4-1 to TRBJ2-1; 8 nucleotides match TRBD2. This CDR3 has 16 amino acids. The V segment lost 0 bases and the J segment 1 base; nucleotides outside the gene matches: 2. Germline CDR1 reads MGHRA; CDR2 reads YSYEKL.

The chain carries TRBV5-5 and TRBJ1-4, with D unresolved. CDR3 length equals 14 residues. V was trimmed by 1 base and J by 5 bases, leaving 9 bases between them. Germline assignment: CDR1 SGHKS and CDR2 YYEKEE (reference sequence). CDR3 in DNA: TGTGCCAGCAGCTTGTTTGGGGAGAATGAAAAACTGTTTTTT. Protein: CASSLFGENEKLFF.

V is TRBV6-5 and J is TRBJ1-1; no clear D. With 2 bases removed from V and 6 bases from J, the gap between germline ends came to 4 bases. The CDR3 is 11 residues long. Germline CDR1 reads MNHEY; CDR2 reads SVGAGI. The CDR3 protein is CASSYEAEAFF. CDR3 in DNA: TGTGCCAGCAGTTACGAGGCTGAAGCTTTCTTT.

The V gene is TRBV3-1 (or the pseudogene TRBV3-2), the J gene TRBJ2-2; 7 nucleotides line up with TRBD2. V lost 1 base, J lost 6 bases, and 8 bases stayed unmatched. CDR3 length: 16 residues. The germline V gene has CDR1 LGHDT and CDR2 YNNKEL (reference sequence). The chain's CDR3 is CASSQVGAGVAGELFF. CDR3 DNA sequence: TGTGCCAGCAGCCAAGTCGGGGCGGGAGTGGCCGGGGAGCTGTTTTTT.

The J gene is TRBJ2-3, the V gene TRBV4-3; 8 bases fit TRBD1. The germline V gene encodes CDR1 LGHNA and CDR2 YSLEER. The V gene end was trimmed by 6 bases and the J gene end by 6 bases; junction bases not matched to a gene: 14. The CDR3 has 16 residues. CDR3 protein: CASRPTLDRGGDTQYF. As DNA, the CDR3 is TGCGCCAGCAGGCCAACACTCGACAGGGGAGGCGATACGCAGTATTTT.

This chain joins TRBV13 and TRBJ1-1; D call uncertain. In germline, CDR1 is PRHDT, CDR2 FYEKMQ (reference sequence). This CDR3 has 13 amino acids. The V gene lost 6 bases and the J gene lost 6 bases, with 14 bases spanning the gap. The CDR3 spells CASRYLASAEAFF. CDR3 in DNA: TGTGCCAGCAGGTACCTCGCGTCCGCTGAAGCTTTCTTT.

The chain carries TRBV15 and TRBJ2-2; tentative D call: TRBD1 (6 bases). The CDR3 consists of 14 residues. Between the trimmed V and J ends, which lost 3 bases and 4 bases, there was a span of 9 bases. From germline, CDR1 is LNHNV and CDR2 YYDKDF (reference sequence). DNA of the CDR3: TGTGCCACCAGCAGGGGGGCGAGCACCGGGGAGCTGTTTTTT. This codes for CATSRGASTGELFF.

V gene TRBV7-2 combines with J gene TRBJ2-3; 7 bases align to TRBD1. Germline V lookup: CDR1 SGHTA, CDR2 FQGNSA. The CDR3 sequence is 13 residues long. V shed 5 bases, J shed 6 bases, and the junction held 5 bases outside the gene matches. The DNA of the CDR3 is TGTGCCAGCAGCCAGGACAGGCCCGATACGCAGTATTTT. Translating it yields CASSQDRPDTQYF.

The rearrangement joins TRBV9 to TRBJ2-5, with 7 bases identical to TRBD1. The V and J ends lost 1 base and 3 bases, in that order; junction bases with no gene match: 6. The CDR3 contains 15 residues. Germline values: CDR1 SGDLS, CDR2 YYNGEE. The CDR3 reads CASSVTGTEKETQYF. The CDR3 DNA follows: TGTGCCAGCAGCGTAACCGGGACAGAGAAAGAGACCCAGTACTTC.

The rearrangement joins TRBV7-2 to TRBJ2-7, with D tentatively TRBD1 (6 bases). Trimming took 1 base from V and 1 from J, leaving 14 bases between them. The CDR3 covers 16 residues. Germline assignment: CDR1 SGHTA and CDR2 FQGNSA. CDR3: CASSLEGTRGSYEQYF. The DNA for the CDR3 is TGTGCCAGCAGCTTAGAAGGGACACGGGGATCCTACGAGCAGTACTTC.

This clone was recorded once. The chain recombines TRBV7-2 with TRBJ1-1; D is ambiguous. Trimming took 3 bases from V and 1 from J, leaving 9 bases between them. The CDR3 extends over 14 amino acids. The germline V gene has CDR1 SGHTA and CDR2 FQGNSA. CDR3 in amino acids: CASSLRAGNTEAFF. The CDR3 DNA reads as TGTGCCAGCAGCTTGAGGGCAGGGAACACTGAAGCTTTCTTT.

This chain connects TRBV19 to TRBJ1-2, with D hard to call. Germline lookup yields CDR1 LNHDA and CDR2 SQIVND (reference sequence). Between the trimmed V and J ends, which lost 0 bases and 2 bases, there was a span of 7 bases. The CDR3 has 14 residues. The DNA of the CDR3 is TGTGCCAGTAGTATAGATCACAGAAACTATGGCTACACCTTC. Translating gives CASSIDHRNYGYTF.

The rearrangement joins TRBV4-3 to TRBJ1-2; D might be TRBD1 (5 bases). Germline V CDR1 and CDR2: LGHNA, YSLEER. Trimming removed 6 bases at V and 1 base at J, with 15 bases between. The CDR3 runs to 15 residues. The CDR3 loop is CASSLAGGRNYGYTF. The CDR3 DNA reads as TGCGCCAGCAGTCTCGCGGGGGGTCGTAACTATGGCTACACCTTC.

The V call is TRBV7-9, the J call TRBJ2-3, with TRBD2 matching over 7 bases. Trimming removed 0 bases from V and 3 bases from J; junction bases left unmatched: 3. CDR1 and CDR2 from the germline V gene are SEHNR and FQNEAQ (reference sequence). The CDR3 runs 15 residues. The CDR3 nucleotides read TGTGCCAGCAGCTTAGCCGTGGGGGGGACAGATACGCAGTATTTT. Protein product: CASSLAVGGTDTQYF.

The rearrangement uses TRBV28 and TRBJ2-7; D is undetermined. V lost 8 bases and J lost 5, with 13 bases in between. The CDR3 loop spans 12 amino acids. The germline V gene encodes CDR1 MDHEN and CDR2 SYDVKM. CDR3 residues: CASRRSRDEQYF. CDR3 nucleotides: TGTGCCAGCCGACGTTCACGGGACGAGCAGTACTTC.